The 20 T cell receptor beta chains listed next were all sequenced from one sample in a study of T cells in narcolepsy. The table came from immunoSEQ multiplex PCR; TCRdb's copy has only in-frame clones and leaves some out. This table has roughly 24,000 clones, more than 65% appearing once. Sequencing was carried out using memory (CD45RA-) CD4+ T cells from blood. These receptors were collected from a human donor in good health.

The rearrangement joins TRBV28 to TRBJ1-2, with unresolved D. The CDR3 spans 18 residues. Germline assignment: CDR1 MDHEN and CDR2 SYDVKM. Trimming left V 5 bases short and J 4 bases short, with 26 bases between. CDR3 DNA: TGTGCCAGCAGTCCTCCATCGACATGGTTTGTATCGAGCTATGGCTACACCTTC. Translated: CASSPPSTWFVSSYGYTF.

This clone appeared once. The chain recombines TRBV5-7 with TRBJ2-5; maybe TRBD2 (5 bases). TRBV5-7 carries the ORF label, with uncertain function. The ends were cut back, 1 base at V and 1 base at J, with 11 bases in the middle. The CDR3 spans 15 residues. CDR3 region: CASSLIEGLQETQYF. CDR3 nucleotide sequence: TGTGCCAGCAGCTTGATAGAGGGCCTCCAAGAGACCCAGTACTTC.

The rearrangement joins TRBV19 to TRBJ2-2; no clear D gene. Looked up from germline, CDR1 is LNHDA and CDR2 is SQIVND (reference sequence). The CDR3 is 14 amino acids. The V end was cut by 5 bases, the J end by 2 bases, with 9 bases between. The CDR3 nucleotides read TGTGCCAGTAGTCTCCATACTAACACCGGGGAGCTGTTTTTT. Its translation is CASSLHTNTGELFF.

V is TRBV6-1 and J is TRBJ1-2; D remains unclear. This CDR3 is 13 amino acids long. Trimming removed 4 bases from V and 8 bases from J, with 14 bases in between. CDR1 and CDR2 from the germline V gene are MNHNS and SASEGT. The CDR3 reads CASSVGLGYGYTF. In DNA form, the CDR3 reads TGTGCCAGCAGTGTAGGGTTGGGCTACGGCTACACCTTC.

The gene calls are TRBV14 and TRBJ1-2, with a weak D call TRBD1 (6 bases). With 1 base removed from V and 8 bases from J, the gap between germline ends came to 11 bases. Germline assignment: CDR1 SGHDN and CDR2 FVKESK. The CDR3 loop spans 13 amino acids. Here the CDR3 reads CASSQVQTGGYTF. The CDR3 bases are TGTGCCAGCAGCCAAGTCCAGACAGGCGGCTACACCTTC.

The CDR3 sequence: CSAAGTGPWEQYF. For the CDR3, the DNA is TGCAGCGCCGCTGGGACAGGCCCCTGGGAGCAGTACTTC. This chain joins TRBV29-1 and TRBJ2-7; 8 nucleotides agree with TRBD1. The CDR3 covers 13 residues. Trimming removed 7 bases from V and 7 bases from J; junction bases left unmatched: 12. From germline, CDR1 is SQVTM and CDR2 ANQGSEA.

The chain links TRBV10-2 to TRBJ2-7, with D tentatively TRBD1 (5 bases). The ends were cut back, 5 bases at V and 0 bases at J, with 11 bases in the middle. The CDR3 loop spans 14 amino acids. Looked up from germline, CDR1 is WSHSY and CDR2 is SAAADI. The CDR3 spells CASSPRQSSYEQYF. The CDR3 DNA reads as TGCGCCAGCAGTCCCCGACAGAGCTCCTACGAGCAGTACTTC.

The chain joins TRBV10-1 to TRBJ2-5; 11 positions match TRBD2. Germline V CDR1 and CDR2: WNHNN, SYGVQD (reference sequence). V gave up 3 bases and J gave up 0 bases; unmatched junction bases: 6. The CDR3 totals 17 residues. The CDR3 reads CASSELAGGPHQETQYF. The CDR3 DNA reads TGCGCCAGCAGTGAATTAGCGGGAGGGCCCCACCAAGAGACCCAGTACTTC.

This rearrangement joins TRBV5-1 to TRBJ1-4; D call uncertain. This CDR3 has 14 amino acids. Germline CDR1 and CDR2: SGHRS and YFSETQ. Trimming shortened V by 0 bases and J by 0 bases, and 3 bases separated the two germline ends. CDR3 nucleotide sequence: TGCGCCAGCAGCTTGGCAGCAACTAATGAAAAACTGTTTTTT. This codes for CASSLAATNEKLFF.

This clone was counted between two and nine times. The gene calls are TRBV6-6 and TRBJ1-4, with TRBD1 identical over 7 bases. The CDR3 runs 13 residues. V was pared by 7 bases and J by 8 bases, with 7 bases of the junction left unmatched. Germline assignment: CDR1 MNHNY and CDR2 SVGAGI (reference sequence). The CDR3 nucleotides read TGTGCCAGCACCACGGGCAGGGGGGAAAAACTGTTTTTT. Protein product: CASTTGRGEKLFF.

Only a few counts were recorded for this clone. This rearrangement joins TRBV9 to TRBJ1-2, with D perhaps matching TRBD1 (5 bases). The CDR3 loop spans 15 amino acids. Germline V gene lookup returns CDR1 SGDLS and CDR2 YYNGEE. With 5 bases removed from V and 8 bases from J, the gap between germline ends came to 22 bases. CDR3 DNA sequence: TGTGCCAGCAGAACGGGCCTGACGGAATGGGGGGGCTACACCTTC. This translates into CASRTGLTEWGGYTF. The complete variable domain, with remaining parts taken from reference TRBV9 and TRBJ1-2, reads DSGVTQTPKHLITATGQRVTLRCSPRSGDLSVYWYQQSLDQGLQFLIQYYNGEERAKGNILERFSAQQFPDLHSELNLSSLELGDSALYFCASRTGLTEWGGYTFGSGTRLTVV.

This rearrangement joins TRBV11-2 to TRBJ2-1; the match to TRBD2 covers 10 bases. The length of the CDR3 is 15 residues. Germline trimming cut 5 bases from V and 6 bases from J; bases unmatched to any gene: 7. Germline CDR1 reads SGHAT; CDR2 reads FQNNGV. The CDR3 coding sequence is TGTGCCAGCAGCCCCGGGACTAGCGACGTCAATGAGCAGTTCTTC. This encodes CASSPGTSDVNEQFF.

The genes are TRBV5-1 and TRBJ2-1; 15 bases align to TRBD2. CDR3 length: 17 residues. Germline V lookup: CDR1 SGHRS, CDR2 YFSETQ. Unmatched junction bases numbered 3, after V lost 0 bases and J lost 5 bases. CDR3 sequence: CASSLEGLAGGDNEQFF. In nucleotides, the CDR3 is TGCGCCAGCAGCTTGGAAGGACTAGCGGGAGGGGACAATGAGCAGTTCTTC. Based on the CDR3 plus reference TRBV5-1 and TRBJ2-1, the full variable domain is KAGVTQTPRYLIKTRGQQVTLSCSPISGHRSVSWYQQTPGQGLQFLFEYFSETQRNKGNFPGRFSGRQFSNSRSEMNVSTLELGDSALYLCASSLEGLAGGDNEQFFGPGTRLTVL.

The DNA for the CDR3 is TGTGCCAGCAGCCGAGGGGGTGTCAGCAATCAGCCCCAGCATTTT. As protein: CASSRGGVSNQPQHF. The V gene is TRBV4-2, the J gene TRBJ1-5, with D tentatively TRBD1 (6 bases). This CDR3 is 15 amino acids long. Germline CDR1 LGHNA, CDR2 YNFKEQ. The V and J ends lost 4 bases and 1 base respectively, with 11 bases between them.

J is TRBJ1-4 and V is TRBV5-6; D might be TRBD1 (5 bases). CDR3 length: 14 amino acids. Per the germline V gene, CDR1 is SGHDT and CDR2 is YYEEEE. Between the trimmed V and J ends, which lost 3 bases and 10 bases, there was a span of 16 bases. The CDR3: CASSSGLSYGKLFF. The CDR3, as DNA: TGTGCCAGCAGCTCGGGGCTGTCATACGGAAAACTGTTTTTT.

Only a few counts were recorded for this clone. The V gene is TRBV10-3, the J gene TRBJ2-7, with 9 bases matching TRBD1. Looked up from germline, CDR1 is ENHRY and CDR2 is SYGVKD. The CDR3 consists of 13 residues. V shed 8 bases and J 2 bases; nucleotides not matched to a gene: 4. CDR3 in DNA: TGTGCCATCCGGGGGGACAGGGCCTACGAGCAGTACTTC. It yields the protein CAIRGDRAYEQYF.

V is TRBV21-1 and J is TRBJ1-4; whether TRBD1, the table's D call, matches the DNA was not checked. TRBV21-1 has pseudogene status. This CDR3 is built from 16 residues. The CDR3 coding sequence is TGTGCCAGCAGCAAGGGACAGGGGGCAACTAATGAAAAACTGTTTTTT. This translates into CASSKGQGATNEKLFF.

This clone was recorded only once. The chain combines TRBV5-1 with TRBJ2-3; 8 bases agree with TRBD1. Germline V gene lookup returns CDR1 SGHRS and CDR2 YFSETQ. CDR3 length equals 16 residues. V lost 4 bases to trimming and J lost 5 bases; unmatched junction nucleotides: 12. The DNA for the CDR3 is TGCGCCAGCAGCGTCGACAGGGGTCGATTTGGAGATACGCAGTATTTT. This translates into CASSVDRGRFGDTQYF. The whole variable domain, filled in from reference TRBV5-1 and TRBJ2-3, reads KAGVTQTPRYLIKTRGQQVTLSCSPISGHRSVSWYQQTPGQGLQFLFEYFSETQRNKGNFPGRFSGRQFSNSRSEMNVSTLELGDSALYLCASSVDRGRFGDTQYFGPGTRLTVL.

The chain couples TRBV30 to TRBJ2-3; TRBD1 agrees at 9 bases. Trimming at V came to 1 base and at J to 3 bases, leaving 5 bases not matched to a gene. CDR1 and CDR2 from the germline V gene are GTSNPN and SVGIG (reference sequence). The CDR3 has 15 residues. In nucleotides, the CDR3 is TGTGCCTGGAGTGCCGACAGGGGGGCAACAGATACGCAGTATTTT. It translates to CAWSADRGATDTQYF. The entire variable domain, with the rest obtained from reference TRBV30 and TRBJ2-3, is as follows: SQTIHQWPATLVQPVGSPLSLECTVEGTSNPNLYWYRQAAGRGLQLLFYSVGIGQISSEVPQNLSASRPQDRQFILSSKKLLLSDSGFYLCAWSADRGATDTQYFGPGTRLTVL.

The chain is built from TRBV9 and TRBJ2-1, with TRBD1 matching over 8 bases. From germline, CDR1 is SGDLS and CDR2 YYNGEE. Trimming took 4 bases from V and 0 from J; bases not matched to a gene: 3. The CDR3 contains 15 residues. This CDR3 is CASSRGQGSYNEQFF. The DNA of the CDR3 is TGTGCCAGCAGCCGCGGACAGGGCTCCTACAATGAGCAGTTCTTC.